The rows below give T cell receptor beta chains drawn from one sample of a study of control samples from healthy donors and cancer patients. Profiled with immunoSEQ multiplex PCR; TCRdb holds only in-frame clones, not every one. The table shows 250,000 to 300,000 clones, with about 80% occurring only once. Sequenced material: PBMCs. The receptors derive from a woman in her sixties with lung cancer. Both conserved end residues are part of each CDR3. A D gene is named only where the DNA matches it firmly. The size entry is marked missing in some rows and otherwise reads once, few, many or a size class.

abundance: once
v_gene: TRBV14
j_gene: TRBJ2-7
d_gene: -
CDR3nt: TGTGCCAGCATATCAGTAGACTACGAGCAGTACTTC
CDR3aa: CASISVDYEQYF

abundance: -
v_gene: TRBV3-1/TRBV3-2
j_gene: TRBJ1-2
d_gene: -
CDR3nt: TGTGCCAGCAACGTAGGACGCCGACAGCACTATGGCTACACCTTC
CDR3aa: CASNVGRRQHYGYTF

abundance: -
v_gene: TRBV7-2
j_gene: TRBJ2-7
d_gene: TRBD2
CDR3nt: TGTGCCAGCAGATCTAGCGGGACCTACGAGCAGTACTTC
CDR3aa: CASRSSGTYEQYF

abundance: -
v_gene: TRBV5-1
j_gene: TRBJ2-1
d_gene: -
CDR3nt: TGCGCCAGCAGCTCCGACTACAATGAGCAGTTCTTC
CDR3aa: CASSSDYNEQFF

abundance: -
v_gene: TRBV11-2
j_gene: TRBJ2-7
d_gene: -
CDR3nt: TGTGCCAGCAGCTTAGGGGTAGGGGCCTACGAGCAGTACTTC
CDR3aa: CASSLGVGAYEQYF

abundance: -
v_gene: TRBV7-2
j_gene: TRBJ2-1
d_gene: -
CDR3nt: TGTGCCAGCAGCTTGGAGAGCGCATCCTACAATGAGCAGTTCTTC
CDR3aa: CASSLESASYNEQFF

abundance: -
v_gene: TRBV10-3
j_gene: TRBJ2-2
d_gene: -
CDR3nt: TGTGCCATCAGTGACGGCAGGGCGAGGACCGGGGAGCTGTTTTTT
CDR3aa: CAISDGRARTGELFF

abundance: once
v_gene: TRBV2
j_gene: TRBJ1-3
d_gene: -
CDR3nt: TGTGCCAGCAGTACACAGGGCGGAAATACCATATATTTT
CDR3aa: CASSTQGGNTIYF

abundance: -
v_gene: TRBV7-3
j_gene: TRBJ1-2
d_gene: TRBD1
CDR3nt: TGTGCCAGCAGCTTAGGGACAGCCCCCTATGGCTACACCTTC
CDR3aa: CASSLGTAPYGYTF

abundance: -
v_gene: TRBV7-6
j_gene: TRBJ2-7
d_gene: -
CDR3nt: TGTGCCAGCAGCTTAGGAAAGGGACCGCTCTACGAGCAGTACTTC
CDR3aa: CASSLGKGPLYEQYF

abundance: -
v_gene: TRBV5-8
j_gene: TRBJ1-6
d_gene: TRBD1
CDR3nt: TGTGCCAGCAGCTTTGACAGGGCTCGCCATTCACCCCTCCACTTT
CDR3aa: CASSFDRARHSPLHF

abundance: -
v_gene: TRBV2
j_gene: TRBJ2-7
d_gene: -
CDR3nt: TGTGCCAGCACCACGCACTACGAGCAGTACTTC
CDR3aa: CASTTHYEQYF

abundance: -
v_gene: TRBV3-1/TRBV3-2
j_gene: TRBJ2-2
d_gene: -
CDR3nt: TGTGCCAGCAGCCAAGAGGACCGGGGCGGGGAGCTGTTTTTT
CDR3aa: CASSQEDRGGELFF

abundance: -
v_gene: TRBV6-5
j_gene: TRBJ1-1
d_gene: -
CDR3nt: TGTGCCAGCAGCCTACAGCCGAGGTTGAACACTGAAGCTTTCTTT
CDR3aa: CASSLQPRLNTEAFF

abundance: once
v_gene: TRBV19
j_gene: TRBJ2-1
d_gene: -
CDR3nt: TGTGCCAGTAGTGATTACAGGCGCAATGAGCAGTTCTTC
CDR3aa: CASSDYRRNEQFF

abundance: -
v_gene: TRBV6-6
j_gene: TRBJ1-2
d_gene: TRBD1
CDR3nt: TGTGCCAGCAGTTCCAGGGGGCGCGGGAGTGGCTACACCTTC
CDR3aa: CASSSRGRGSGYTF

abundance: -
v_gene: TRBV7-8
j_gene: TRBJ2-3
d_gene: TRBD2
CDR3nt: TGTGCCAGCAGCTTAGCTAGGCTAGCGGGGGGGACCACAGATACGCAGTATTTT
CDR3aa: CASSLARLAGGTTDTQYF